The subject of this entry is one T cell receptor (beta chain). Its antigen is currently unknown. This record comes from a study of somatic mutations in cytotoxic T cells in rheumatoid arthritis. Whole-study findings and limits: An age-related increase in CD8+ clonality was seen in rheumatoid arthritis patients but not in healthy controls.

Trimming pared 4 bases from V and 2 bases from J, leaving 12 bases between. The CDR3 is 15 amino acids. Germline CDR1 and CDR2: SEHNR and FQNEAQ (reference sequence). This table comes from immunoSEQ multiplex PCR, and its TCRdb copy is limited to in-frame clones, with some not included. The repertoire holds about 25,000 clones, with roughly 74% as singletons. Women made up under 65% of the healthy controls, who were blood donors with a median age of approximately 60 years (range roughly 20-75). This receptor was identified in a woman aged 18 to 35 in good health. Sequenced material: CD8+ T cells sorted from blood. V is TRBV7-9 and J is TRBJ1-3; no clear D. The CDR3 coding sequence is TGTGCCAGCAGCTCCAGTACGGGAGCTGGAAACACCATATATTTT. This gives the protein CASSSSTGAGNTIYF.